This T cell receptor (beta chain) was recorded in a study of blood T cell repertoires in COVID-19. Overall study: The study drew acute and convalescent COVID-19 samples from the United States, Italy and Spain.

The assay was immunoSEQ multiplex PCR, and TCRdb's table has in-frame clones only and misses some. The table includes 65,000 to 85,000 clones, 88% detected once. Germline CDR1 is SGHTA and CDR2 is FQGNSA. The CDR3 totals 14 residues. The V end was cut by 7 bases, the J end by 2 bases, with 14 bases between. The receptor was isolated from a human donor in a cohort sampled during active COVID-19. The chain links TRBV7-2 to TRBJ1-2; D is possibly TRBD1 (5 bases). Material for sequencing was peripheral blood. The CDR3 here is CASNFVSGNYGYTF. CDR3 DNA sequence: TGTGCCAGCAACTTCGTATCAGGGAACTATGGCTACACCTTC.